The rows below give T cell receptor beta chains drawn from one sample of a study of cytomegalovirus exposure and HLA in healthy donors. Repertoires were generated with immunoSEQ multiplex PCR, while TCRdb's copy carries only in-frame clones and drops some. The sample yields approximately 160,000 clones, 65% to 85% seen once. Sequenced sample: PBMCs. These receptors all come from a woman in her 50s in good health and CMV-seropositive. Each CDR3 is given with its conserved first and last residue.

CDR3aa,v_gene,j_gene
CASTDRLHRNTEAFF,TRBV5-1,TRBJ1-1
CASSPGSSYNEQFF,TRBV18,TRBJ2-1
CASSQGTGYPHPYEQYF,TRBV23-1,TRBJ2-7
CASSLPGGNEKLFF,TRBV25-1,TRBJ1-4
CASSRMRGLRGNTIYF,TRBV21-1,TRBJ1-3
CASSLGDIPSYGYTF,TRBV5-1,TRBJ1-2
CASSLTDRTDTQYF,TRBV7-9,TRBJ2-3
CASSISQGAHYGYTF,TRBV5-4,TRBJ1-2
CASSWTSGANTGELFF,TRBV2,TRBJ2-2
CASSLNNAGAGANVLTF,TRBV7-7,TRBJ2-6
CASSSAGYEQYF,TRBV5-1,TRBJ2-7
CASRRSRGGYTF,TRBV28,TRBJ1-2
CASSLGWELSEQYF,TRBV6-5,TRBJ2-7
CASSSYQETQYF,TRBV5-8,TRBJ2-5
CASSVGGTSGSGEQYF,TRBV9,TRBJ2-7
CASSLWGEWDEQYF,TRBV7-9,TRBJ2-7